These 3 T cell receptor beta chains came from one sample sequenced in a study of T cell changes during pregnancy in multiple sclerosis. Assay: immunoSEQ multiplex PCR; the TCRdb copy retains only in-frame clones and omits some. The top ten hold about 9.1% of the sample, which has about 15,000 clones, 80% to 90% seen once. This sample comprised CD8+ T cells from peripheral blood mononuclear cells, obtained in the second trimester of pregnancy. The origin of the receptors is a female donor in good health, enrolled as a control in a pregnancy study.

Written as DNA, the CDR3 is TGTGCCTGGAGGGAGGGGGGGGATCCCTATGGCTACACCTTC. It translates to CAWREGGDPYGYTF. V gene TRBV30 combines with J gene TRBJ1-2, with a weak D call TRBD1 (6 bases). Germline V lookup: CDR1 GTSNPN, CDR2 SVGIG (reference sequence). Trimming removed 3 bases from V and 4 bases from J, with 15 bases in between. This CDR3 has 14 residues.

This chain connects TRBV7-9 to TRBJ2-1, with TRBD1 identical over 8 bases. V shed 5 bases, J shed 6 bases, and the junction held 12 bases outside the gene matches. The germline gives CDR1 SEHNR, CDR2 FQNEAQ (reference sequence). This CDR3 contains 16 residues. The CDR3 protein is CASSPSTGTGLNEQFF. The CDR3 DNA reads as TGTGCCAGCAGCCCATCGACCGGGACAGGCCTCAATGAGCAGTTCTTC.

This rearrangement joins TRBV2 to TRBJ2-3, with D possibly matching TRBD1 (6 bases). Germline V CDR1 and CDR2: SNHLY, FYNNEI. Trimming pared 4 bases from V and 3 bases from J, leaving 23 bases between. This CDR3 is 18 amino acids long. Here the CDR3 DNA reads TGTGCCAGCAGTGGATACAGGGACGGTTGGATGTGGACAGATACGCAGTATTTT. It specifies CASSGYRDGWMWTDTQYF. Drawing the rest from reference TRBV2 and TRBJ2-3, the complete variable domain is EPEVTQTPSHQVTQMGQEVILRCVPISNHLYFYWYRQILGQKVEFLVSFYNNEISEKSEIFDDQFSVERPDGSNFTLKIRSTKLEDSAMYFCASSGYRDGWMWTDTQYFGPGTRLTVL.